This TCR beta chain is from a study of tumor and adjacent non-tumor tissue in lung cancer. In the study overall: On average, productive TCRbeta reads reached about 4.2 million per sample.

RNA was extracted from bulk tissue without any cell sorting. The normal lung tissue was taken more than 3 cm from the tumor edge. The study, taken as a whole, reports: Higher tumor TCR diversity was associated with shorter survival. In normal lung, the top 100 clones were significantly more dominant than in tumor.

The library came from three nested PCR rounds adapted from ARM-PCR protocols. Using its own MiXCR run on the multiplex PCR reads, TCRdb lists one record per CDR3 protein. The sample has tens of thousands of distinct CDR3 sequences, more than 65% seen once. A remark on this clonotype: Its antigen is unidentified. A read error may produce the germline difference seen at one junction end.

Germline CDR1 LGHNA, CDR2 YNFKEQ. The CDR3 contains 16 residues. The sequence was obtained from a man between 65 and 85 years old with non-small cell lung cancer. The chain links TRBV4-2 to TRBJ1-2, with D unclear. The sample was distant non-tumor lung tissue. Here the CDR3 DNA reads TGTGCCAGCAACCAAGAGCAGGAGGCGCGTAGCTATGGCTGCACCTTC. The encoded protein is CASNQEQEARSYGCTF.